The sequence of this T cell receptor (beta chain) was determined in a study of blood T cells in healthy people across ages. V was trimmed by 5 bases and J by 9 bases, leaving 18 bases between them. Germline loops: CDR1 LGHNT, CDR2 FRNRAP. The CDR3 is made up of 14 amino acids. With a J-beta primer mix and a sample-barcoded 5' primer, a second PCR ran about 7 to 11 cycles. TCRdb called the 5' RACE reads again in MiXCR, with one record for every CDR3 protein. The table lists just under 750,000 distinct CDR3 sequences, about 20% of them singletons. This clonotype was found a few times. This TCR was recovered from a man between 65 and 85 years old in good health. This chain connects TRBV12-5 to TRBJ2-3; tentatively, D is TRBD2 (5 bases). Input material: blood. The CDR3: CASGLSTLAETQYF. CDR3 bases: TGTGCTAGTGGTCTTAGTACTCTAGCCGAAACGCAGTATTTT.